This entry lists 27 T cell receptor beta chains sequenced from one sample in a study of long-term antiretroviral therapy in people with HIV. The authors ran the immunoSEQ assay, v3.0, at survey level. Profiling relied on immunoSEQ multiplex PCR, and the TCRdb table lists in-frame clones only, not all of them. This sample has 25,000 to 35,000 clones, with around 89% found just once. The sequences come from unsorted PBMCs, collected 0.5 years after starting antiretroviral therapy. These receptors were obtained from a woman aged 18 to 35 with HIV.

The chain joins TRBV11-2 to TRBJ1-2, with D hard to call. The length of the CDR3 is 12 residues. With 2 bases removed from V and 4 bases from J, the gap between germline ends came to 5 bases. Germline V gene lookup returns CDR1 SGHAT and CDR2 FQNNGV. The CDR3 sequence: CASSLIAYGYTF. The CDR3 bases are TGTGCCAGCAGCTTAATCGCCTATGGCTACACCTTC. The full variable domain, its missing parts supplied by reference TRBV11-2 and TRBJ1-2, is EAGVAQSPRYKIIEKRQSVAFWCNPISGHATLYWYQQILGQGPKLLIQFQNNGVVDDSQLPKDRFSAERLKGVDSTLKIQPAKLEDSAVYLCASSLIAYGYTFGSGTRLTVV.

The chain links TRBV28 to TRBJ1-6; D may be TRBD1 (5 bases). V was trimmed by 11 bases and J by 6 bases, leaving 17 bases between them. This CDR3 contains 14 residues. CDR1 MDHEN and CDR2 SYDVKM come from the germline V gene. This CDR3 is CAEQPGQANSPLHF. Here the CDR3 DNA reads TGTGCCGAGCAACCGGGGCAAGCTAATTCACCCCTCCACTTT.

The chain employs TRBV7-9 and TRBJ1-3; 8 bases are a match to TRBD1. Trimming removed 5 bases from V and 4 bases from J; junction bases left unmatched: 7. In germline, CDR1 is SEHNR, CDR2 FQNEAQ (reference sequence). The CDR3 length is 15 residues. Written as DNA, the CDR3 is TGTGCCAGCAGCGGCTGGACAGGGCCAGGAAACACCATATATTTT. Protein sequence: CASSGWTGPGNTIYF.

In regard to this clone: A junction end diverges from the germline sequence, so it may reflect a read error. The chain couples TRBV18 to TRBJ1-1, with D unclear. The CDR3 length is 14 residues. The germline V gene encodes CDR1 KGHSH and CDR2 LQKENI. The CDR3 spells CASSPLDRNTEAFF. The CDR3 bases are TGTGCCAGCTCCCCACTCGACCGGAACACTGAAGCTTTCTTT.

The V call is TRBV7-3, the J call TRBJ2-2; TRBD1 is a possible D gene (7 bases). Germline-derived CDR1 and CDR2 are SGHTA and FQGTGA. The CDR3 has 17 residues. Trimming pared 8 bases from V and 0 bases from J, leaving 19 bases between. CDR3 nucleotide sequence: TGTGCCAGCGCTAGACAGGGAGGATTCGCGAACACCGGGGAGCTGTTTTTT. Translated, it gives CASARQGGFANTGELFF.

This clone has only one observation. This specimen includes other DNA sequences encoding the same CDR3. This rearrangement joins TRBV9 to TRBJ1-5, with TRBD1 matching over 10 bases. J was trimmed by 7 bases and V by 0 bases; bases with no gene match: 4. The CDR3 is made up of 15 amino acids. Per germline, CDR1 SGDLS and CDR2 YYNGEE. CDR3 residues: CASSVDGTGDQPQHF. The CDR3 DNA reads TGTGCCAGCAGCGTAGACGGGACAGGGGACCAGCCCCAGCATTTT.

CDR3 DNA sequence: TGCGCCAGCAGCTTGGGGCCAGACAGGGAGTGGGAGCAGTACTTC. This codes for CASSLGPDREWEQYF. The J gene is TRBJ2-7, the V gene TRBV5-1; TRBD1 matches at 7 bases. Per the germline V gene, CDR1 is SGHRS and CDR2 is YFSETQ. The CDR3 runs to 15 residues. Trimming cost V 0 bases and J 7 bases; bases outside gene matches: 10.

This chain connects TRBV25-1 to TRBJ1-1; D uncertain. The CDR3 length is 13 residues. With 8 bases removed from V and 3 bases from J, the gap between germline ends came to 13 bases. Germline V gene sequence: CDR1 MGHDK, CDR2 SYGVNS. CDR3 region: CASVRSGDTEAFF. DNA of the CDR3: TGTGCCAGCGTACGTTCTGGAGACACTGAAGCTTTCTTT.

V usage is TRBV25-1 and J usage is TRBJ2-3; no clear D. The V gene lost 3 bases and the J gene lost 0 bases, with 13 bases spanning the gap. The germline V gene encodes CDR1 MGHDK and CDR2 SYGVNS. CDR3 length: 16 residues. The CDR3 reads CASSDPAMPSTDTQYF. In nucleotides, the CDR3 is TGTGCCAGCAGTGATCCCGCCATGCCTAGCACAGATACGCAGTATTTT.

The chain has TRBV20-1 and TRBJ2-2; D tentatively reads TRBD1 or TRBD2 (5 bases each). Germline CDR1 reads DFQATT; CDR2 reads SNEGSKA (reference sequence). Trimming took 6 bases from V and 7 from J, leaving 9 bases between them. The CDR3 has 11 amino acids. This CDR3 is CSARDLGELFF. CDR3 DNA sequence: TGCAGTGCCAGGGACCTCGGGGAGCTGTTTTTT.

A remark on this clone: This CDR3 is also generated by other DNA sequences in the sample. This chain links TRBV15 with TRBJ2-1; D gene ambiguous. The V gene lost 2 bases and the J gene lost 5 bases, with 10 bases spanning the gap. This CDR3 region has 14 residues. Germline V gene lookup returns CDR1 LNHNV and CDR2 YYDKDF (reference sequence). CDR3 sequence: CATSRPGANNEQFF. CDR3 sequence (DNA): TGTGCCACCAGCAGACCCGGAGCGAACAATGAGCAGTTCTTC.

The V gene is TRBV11-1, the J gene TRBJ2-3, with 9 positions matching TRBD2. This CDR3 region has 17 residues. V shed 5 bases and J 0 bases; nucleotides not matched to a gene: 9. Germline-derived CDR1 and CDR2 are SGHAT and FQDESV (reference sequence). CDR3 in amino acids: CASSRFVTSGSTDTQYF. Here the CDR3 DNA reads TGTGCCAGCAGCCGATTTGTGACTAGCGGTAGCACAGATACGCAGTATTTT.

The chain has TRBV27 and TRBJ2-2, with 7 bases matching TRBD1. The ends lost 10 bases at V and 3 bases at J; junction bases unmatched: 11. Germline V lookup: CDR1 MNHEY, CDR2 SMNVEV (reference sequence). CDR3 length equals 15 residues. In DNA, the CDR3 is TGTGCCACAGCGATCACAGGGGTATACACCGGGGAGCTGTTTTTT. Its translation: CATAITGVYTGELFF.

The rearrangement joins TRBV1 to TRBJ2-2; the D call TRBD1 from the table was never checked on the DNA. TRBV1 counts as a pseudogene. This CDR3 has 18 amino acids. The CDR3 nucleotides read TGCACCAGCAGCCAACCTAGGATAGGGGACAGAAACTCCGGGGAGCTGTTTTTT. Protein sequence: CTSSQPRIGDRNSGELFF.

This chain links TRBV11-2 with TRBJ2-7; 7 bases align to TRBD1. The trim removed 0 bases at V and 0 bases at J, leaving 5 bases unmatched. Germline CDR1 is SGHAT and CDR2 is FQNNGV. CDR3 length equals 16 residues. The CDR3 DNA follows: TGTGCCAGCAGCTTAGAGCCGGGACAGAGCTCCTACGAGCAGTACTTC. Residues: CASSLEPGQSSYEQYF. The variable domain in full, completed from reference TRBV11-2 and TRBJ2-7, reads EAGVAQSPRYKIIEKRQSVAFWCNPISGHATLYWYQQILGQGPKLLIQFQNNGVVDDSQLPKDRFSAERLKGVDSTLKIQPAKLEDSAVYLCASSLEPGQSSYEQYFGPGTRLTVT.

The chain carries TRBV6-6 and TRBJ1-2; 11 bases align to TRBD1. The J segment lost 6 bases and the V segment lost 6 bases, leaving 9 bases of the junction unmatched. The germline V gene encodes CDR1 MNHNY and CDR2 SVGAGI (reference sequence). CDR3 length equals 15 residues. This CDR3 is CASSPYRTGGHGYTF. CDR3 coding DNA: TGTGCCAGCAGCCCCTATAGGACAGGGGGCCATGGCTACACCTTC.

This sequence joins TRBV27 and TRBJ1-3; D is possibly TRBD1 (5 bases). Germline V gives CDR1 MNHEY, CDR2 SMNVEV (reference sequence). Trimming shortened V by 2 bases and J by 0 bases, and 20 bases separated the two germline ends. CDR3 length: 19 residues. CDR3 protein: CASSLGGPSLDYSGNTIYF. CDR3 sequence (DNA): TGTGCCAGCAGTTTAGGGGGTCCGTCCTTGGACTACTCTGGAAACACCATATATTTT.

The chain combines TRBV28 with TRBJ2-7, with D maybe TRBD1 (5 bases). Germline V lookup: CDR1 MDHEN, CDR2 SYDVKM. Trimming stripped 3 bases from V and 4 bases from J, with 22 bases between. The CDR3 length is 17 residues. CDR3 nucleotide sequence: TGTGCCAGCAGTTTTGGCCCCCCCGGACGGACATGGTACGAGCAGTACTTC. It is translated as CASSFGPPGRTWYEQYF. The full variable domain, its missing parts supplied by reference TRBV28 and TRBJ2-7, is DVKVTQSSRYLVKRTGEKVFLECVQDMDHENMFWYRQDPGLGLRLIYFSYDVKMKEKGDIPEGYSVSREKKERFSLILESASTNQTSMYLCASSFGPPGRTWYEQYFGPGTRLTVT.

The chain combines TRBV27 with TRBJ1-4, with TRBD1 matching over 10 bases. The CDR3 is 15 residues long. Unmatched junction bases numbered 4, after V lost 5 bases and J lost 4 bases. The germline V gene encodes CDR1 MNHEY and CDR2 SMNVEV (reference sequence). CDR3 nucleotides: TGTGCCAGCAGTCGACAGGGGGCGCTTAATGAAAAACTGTTTTTT. Protein sequence: CASSRQGALNEKLFF.

The rearrangement links TRBV15 to TRBJ2-7, with 7 bases identical to TRBD1. Germline V gene lookup returns CDR1 LNHNV and CDR2 YYDKDF (reference sequence). The CDR3 is made up of 16 amino acids. Germline trimming cut 5 bases from V and 3 bases from J; bases unmatched to any gene: 13. The CDR3 nucleotides read TGTGCCACCAGCCAAGTAGGTAGGGACAGAGACTACGAGCAGTACTTC. Protein product: CATSQVGRDRDYEQYF.

This chain joins TRBV6-4 and TRBJ1-1, with TRBD1 as a possible D gene (5 bases). Germline CDR1 MRHNA, CDR2 SNTAGT. The germline V and J ends were trimmed by 8 bases and 0 bases, with 10 bases remaining between them. The CDR3 is made up of 13 amino acids. CDR3 DNA: TGTGCCAGCGGAAGGGACCTGAACACTGAAGCTTTCTTT. Translating gives CASGRDLNTEAFF.

The gene calls are TRBV11-2 and TRBJ2-3, with 9 bases matching TRBD2. V shed 6 bases, J shed 2 bases, and the junction held 12 bases outside the gene matches. Germline assignment: CDR1 SGHAT and CDR2 FQNNGV. The CDR3 consists of 17 residues. CDR3 sequence: CASRSGDSGRSTDTQYF. CDR3 DNA: TGTGCCAGCAGATCAGGGGACAGCGGGAGGTCCACAGATACGCAGTATTTT.

This chain links TRBV15 with TRBJ2-1, with 13 nucleotides matching TRBD2. CDR3 length: 18 residues. V lost 0 bases, J lost 3 bases, and 5 bases stayed unmatched. Germline CDR1 reads LNHNV; CDR2 reads YYDKDF (reference sequence). The CDR3 nucleotides read TGTGCCACCAGCAGAGAGGAGGGACTAGCGGGATTCTACAATGAGCAGTTCTTC. Translated: CATSREEGLAGFYNEQFF.

The CDR3: CASSVGFRGLRTSGGVNTGELFF. CDR3 in DNA: TGTGCCAGCAGCGTAGGATTTCGGGGACTACGGACTAGCGGGGGCGTGAACACCGGGGAGCTGTTTTTT. The rearrangement joins TRBV9 to TRBJ2-2, with 13 bases that match TRBD2. The CDR3 totals 23 residues. V was pared by 0 bases and J by 1 base, with 18 bases of the junction left unmatched. Germline CDR1 reads SGDLS; CDR2 reads YYNGEE.

This clone was counted a single time. The chain couples TRBV5-1 to TRBJ2-2; 10 bases are a match to TRBD1. Looked up from germline, CDR1 is SGHRS and CDR2 is YFSETQ. V lost 4 bases, J lost 6 bases, and 12 bases stayed unmatched. The CDR3 runs to 17 residues. CDR3 coding DNA: TGCGCCAGCAGCGACCACCGGGACAGGGGTTTGGCCGGGGAGCTGTTTTTT. Protein product: CASSDHRDRGLAGELFF.

The J gene is TRBJ2-3, the V gene TRBV19; 11 nucleotides match TRBD2. The V segment lost 3 bases and the J segment 4 bases; nucleotides outside the gene matches: 6. This CDR3 contains 16 residues. CDR1 is LNHDA, CDR2 SQIVND, per germline (reference sequence). The DNA of the CDR3 is TGTGCCAGTAGTATTATTGAACTAGCGGGAGCAGATACGCAGTATTTT. It specifies CASSIIELAGADTQYF. The whole variable domain, filled in from reference TRBV19 and TRBJ2-3, reads DGGITQSPKYLFRKEGQNVTLSCEQNLNHDAMYWYRQDPGQGLRLIYYSQIVNDFQKGDIAEGYSVSREKKESFPLTVTSAQKNPTAFYLCASSIIELAGADTQYFGPGTRLTVL.

This chain joins TRBV4-1 and TRBJ2-1; the D call may be TRBD1 or TRBD2 (5 bases each). The CDR3 covers 14 residues. Germline V gene lookup returns CDR1 MGHRA and CDR2 YSYEKL. Trimming cost V 0 bases and J 7 bases, with 10 bases left between them. This CDR3 reads CASSQDRGGNEQFF. As DNA, the CDR3 is TGCGCCAGCAGCCAAGATCGGGGCGGGAATGAGCAGTTCTTC.